This entry lists 27 T cell receptor beta chains sequenced from one sample in a study of blood T cell repertoires in COVID-19. Assay: immunoSEQ multiplex PCR; the TCRdb copy retains only in-frame clones and omits some. Among about 300,000 clones listed, roughly 83% were seen once. Sequencing was done on a sample of peripheral blood. The receptors come from a woman between 50 and 59 years old with acute or convalescent COVID-19.

This clone has a single count. J is TRBJ1-5 and V is TRBV7-9; 9 positions match TRBD1. J gave up 3 bases and V 1 base, and 7 bases lay outside the gene matches. The CDR3 extends over 17 amino acids. CDR1 is SEHNR, CDR2 FQNEAQ, per germline (reference sequence). Here the CDR3 DNA reads TGTGCCAGCAGCTTAGGCCCCGGGACAGGGTACAATCAGCCCCAGCATTTT. This translates into CASSLGPGTGYNQPQHF.

The chain couples TRBV6-5 to TRBJ2-6, with 7 bases identical to TRBD2. V lost 0 bases and J lost 4; bases outside the gene matches: 3. CDR1 and CDR2 (germline): MNHEY, SVGAGI. There are 16 residues in the CDR3. For the CDR3, the DNA is TGTGCCAGCAGTTACTCCGCGGGAGTCGGGGCCAACGTCCTGACTTTC. This encodes CASSYSAGVGANVLTF.

The J gene is TRBJ2-5, the V gene TRBV30; tentative D call: TRBD1 (5 bases). This CDR3 is built from 13 residues. With 5 bases removed from V and 1 base from J, the gap between germline ends came to 11 bases. CDR1 GTSNPN and CDR2 SVGIG come from the germline V gene (reference sequence). The CDR3 DNA is TGTGCCTGGGGTAGGGGCCTCCAAGAGACCCAGTACTTC. It encodes CAWGRGLQETQYF.

This clone showed up just once. This chain connects TRBV6-5 to TRBJ1-1; 7 positions match TRBD1. With 8 bases clipped from V and 3 bases from J, the junction kept 6 bases outside the gene matches. Germline values: CDR1 MNHEY, CDR2 SVGAGI. This CDR3 region has 13 residues. Written as DNA, the CDR3 is TGTGCCAGCGGACGACAGGGCTACACTGAAGCTTTCTTT. Residues: CASGRQGYTEAFF.

V usage is TRBV24-1 and J usage is TRBJ2-1; 7 bases line up with TRBD1. The CDR3 totals 16 residues. Germline V gene lookup returns CDR1 KGHDR and CDR2 SFDVKD. J gave up 4 bases and V 2 bases, and 7 bases lay outside the gene matches. The DNA of the CDR3 is TGTGCCACCAGTGATTCCGCCGGACAGGAATACAATGAGCAGTTCTTC. Amino acid sequence: CATSDSAGQEYNEQFF.

The J gene is TRBJ1-1, the V gene TRBV9; the D is unclear. CDR1 and CDR2 from the germline V gene are SGDLS and YYNGEE. V lost 1 base to trimming and J lost 1 base, with 8 bases between them. The CDR3 sequence is 14 residues long. CDR3: CASSVTRANTEAFF. In DNA form, the CDR3 reads TGTGCCAGCAGCGTAACTCGTGCGAACACTGAAGCTTTCTTT.

J is TRBJ2-7 and V is TRBV20-1, with D tentatively TRBD1 (5 bases). Germline values: CDR1 DFQATT, CDR2 SNEGSKA (reference sequence). The CDR3 extends over 11 amino acids. V was shortened by 6 bases and J by 6 bases, with 12 bases between the two germline ends. CDR3: CSAPGHREQYF. DNA of the CDR3: TGCAGTGCCCCAGGGCATCGCGAGCAGTACTTC.

J is TRBJ2-4 and V is TRBV7-2, with 12 bases identical to TRBD2. CDR1 SGHTA and CDR2 FQGNSA come from the germline V gene. The CDR3 spans 18 residues. J gave up 8 bases and V 5 bases, and 16 bases lay outside the gene matches. The CDR3 DNA reads as TGTGCCAGCAGCCACCCAGGGGCTAGCGGGAGGGGCGGGGACATTCAGTACTTC. Translated: CASSHPGASGRGGDIQYF. The complete variable domain, with remaining parts taken from reference TRBV7-2 and TRBJ2-4, reads GAGVSQSPSNKVTEKGKDVELRCDPISGHTALYWYRQSLGQGLEFLIYFQGNSAPDKSGLPSDRFSAERTGGSVSTLTIQRTQQEDSAVYLCASSHPGASGRGGDIQYFGAGTRLSVL.

J is TRBJ1-1 and V is TRBV30, with D possibly being TRBD1 (6 bases). Germline CDR1 is GTSNPN and CDR2 is SVGIG (reference sequence). V lost 3 bases to trimming and J lost 4 bases, with 12 bases between them. This CDR3 contains 13 residues. This chain's CDR3 is CAWRRGLGTEAFF. The CDR3 DNA sequence: TGTGCCTGGAGGCGGGGGCTTGGCACTGAAGCTTTCTTT.

The chain carries TRBV5-1 and TRBJ2-5, with 9 bases aligning to TRBD2. V gave up 0 bases and J gave up 4 bases; unmatched junction bases: 7. CDR1 SGHRS and CDR2 YFSETQ come from the germline V gene. The CDR3 covers 16 residues. CDR3 in amino acids: CASSLASSGTRETQYF. The DNA for the CDR3 is TGCGCCAGCAGCTTGGCTTCTAGCGGGACCCGAGAGACCCAGTACTTC.

The chain has TRBV6-5 and TRBJ1-2, with 7 bases that match TRBD1. The J segment lost 0 bases and the V segment lost 4 bases, leaving 5 bases of the junction unmatched. From germline, CDR1 is MNHEY and CDR2 SVGAGI. This CDR3 region has 15 residues. CDR3 in DNA: TGTGCCAGCAGTTGGGGACAGCAATCTAACTATGGCTACACCTTC. It specifies CASSWGQQSNYGYTF.

The chain employs TRBV27 and TRBJ2-7; 7 bases agree with TRBD1. The trim removed 11 bases at V and 4 bases at J, leaving 17 bases unmatched. Germline assignment: CDR1 MNHEY and CDR2 SMNVEV (reference sequence). CDR3 size: 15 residues. CDR3 region: CASRGVAGGIYEQYF. CDR3 bases: TGTGCCTCCAGAGGGGTAGCAGGGGGAATTTACGAGCAGTACTTC.

This chain joins TRBV9 and TRBJ2-1, with 14 bases fitting TRBD2. Germline loops: CDR1 SGDLS, CDR2 YYNGEE. V lost 2 bases and J lost 7; bases outside the gene matches: 8. CDR3 size: 17 residues. The CDR3 coding sequence is TGTGCCAGCAGCGTGGGAGGGACTAGCGGGAGTTGGAATGAGCAGTTCTTC. This codes for CASSVGGTSGSWNEQFF.

This chain links TRBV6-5 with TRBJ2-3, with 9 bases aligning to TRBD1. V lost 7 bases to trimming and J lost 3 bases; unmatched junction nucleotides: 2. Germline assignment: CDR1 MNHEY and CDR2 SVGAGI. The CDR3 spans 13 residues. The CDR3 here is CASKDRGTDTQYF. CDR3 nucleotide sequence: TGTGCCAGCAAAGACAGGGGGACAGATACGCAGTATTTT.

The CDR3 here is CASSTPWRDEKLFF. CDR3 bases: TGTGCCAGTAGTACCCCTTGGAGGGACGAAAAACTGTTTTTT. The rearrangement joins TRBV19 to TRBJ1-4, with D possibly TRBD1 on 5 matching bases. Germline V lookup: CDR1 LNHDA, CDR2 SQIVND (reference sequence). V shed 4 bases and J shed 8 bases, with 14 bases lying between them. This CDR3 is 14 amino acids long.

The chain has TRBV12-3 or TRBV12-4 and TRBJ2-1, with D possibly matching TRBD1 (6 bases). The CDR3 has 13 residues. Trimming left V 2 bases short and J 8 bases short, with 10 bases between. The CDR3 DNA sequence: TGTGCCAGCAGTTTATCAGGGGTGTATGAGCAGTTCTTC. Residues: CASSLSGVYEQFF.

The chain links TRBV15 to TRBJ1-2, with D maybe TRBD1 (6 bases). V was trimmed by 1 base and J by 3 bases, leaving 9 bases between them. The CDR3 covers 14 residues. Germline V gives CDR1 LNHNV, CDR2 YYDKDF (reference sequence). Here the CDR3 reads CATSRGTVDYGYTF. The CDR3, as DNA: TGTGCCACCAGCAGAGGGACAGTTGACTATGGCTACACCTTC. The full variable domain, its missing parts supplied by reference TRBV15 and TRBJ1-2, is DAMVIQNPRYQVTQFGKPVTLSCSQTLNHNVMYWYQQKSSQAPKLLFHYYDKDFNNEADTPDNFQSRRPNTSFCFLDIRSPGLGDTAMYLCATSRGTVDYGYTFGSGTRLTVV.

This chain connects TRBV28 to TRBJ1-5, with 7 bases fitting TRBD1. V shed 6 bases and J 6 bases; nucleotides not matched to a gene: 23. This CDR3 spans 19 amino acids. Germline V gives CDR1 MDHEN, CDR2 SYDVKM. CDR3 amino acids: CASRMPYVRKTGSLQPQHF. Here the CDR3 DNA reads TGTGCCAGCAGGATGCCTTACGTTAGGAAGACAGGGTCGCTTCAGCCCCAGCATTTT.

The chain joins TRBV7-2 to TRBJ2-3; 7 nucleotides align to TRBD2. The CDR3 has 14 amino acids. V dropped 2 bases and J dropped 5; count of bases not matched to a gene: 4. Germline loops: CDR1 SGHTA, CDR2 FQGNSA. CDR3 nucleotide sequence: TGTGCCAGCAGCTTATTAGCTAGCGGAGATACGCAGTATTTT. Its protein is CASSLLASGDTQYF.

V and J are TRBV6-2 or TRBV6-3 and TRBJ1-1, with 9 bases identical to TRBD1. Germline CDR1 reads MNHEY; CDR2 reads SVGEGT. The trim removed 5 bases at V and 5 bases at J, leaving 9 bases unmatched. This CDR3 is built from 15 residues. The CDR3 DNA reads TGTGCCAGCAGTCGACCCGGGACAGGGCGGACTGAAGCTTTCTTT. It is translated as CASSRPGTGRTEAFF.

The chain recombines TRBV28 with TRBJ2-5; the match to TRBD1 covers 8 bases. With 8 bases clipped from V and 4 bases from J, the junction kept 3 bases outside the gene matches. The CDR3 totals 12 residues. CDR1 MDHEN and CDR2 SYDVKM come from the germline V gene. The CDR3 region is CASAGQGETQYF. The DNA of the CDR3 is TGTGCCAGCGCCGGACAGGGAGAGACCCAGTACTTC.

This chain connects TRBV28 to TRBJ1-2; perhaps TRBD1 as D (6 bases). This CDR3 contains 14 residues. Trimming took 3 bases from V and 8 from J, leaving 16 bases between them. Germline CDR1 MDHEN, CDR2 SYDVKM. CDR3 region: CASSLSPGVYGYTF. The DNA for the CDR3 is TGTGCCAGCAGTTTGTCCCCAGGGGTATACGGCTACACCTTC.

The gene calls are TRBV4-1 and TRBJ2-7; 12 positions match TRBD2. The germline V gene has CDR1 MGHRA and CDR2 YSYEKL. V lost 0 bases to trimming and J lost 7 bases; unmatched junction nucleotides: 7. This CDR3 comprises 16 residues. The CDR3 protein is CASSQEEASGRGEQYF. The CDR3 DNA reads TGCGCCAGCAGCCAAGAGGAGGCTAGCGGGAGGGGAGAGCAGTACTTC.

This chain links TRBV19 with TRBJ1-2; D is ambiguous. Germline V gene sequence: CDR1 LNHDA, CDR2 SQIVND (reference sequence). The CDR3 covers 15 residues. The V and J ends lost 3 bases and 3 bases respectively, with 14 bases between them. The CDR3 sequence is CASSIGRWGDYGYTF. The DNA for the CDR3 is TGTGCCAGTAGTATCGGCCGCTGGGGAGACTATGGCTACACCTTC.

The rearrangement joins TRBV24-1 to TRBJ1-4, with unresolved D. The CDR3 sequence is 16 residues long. CDR1 is KGHDR and CDR2 is SFDVKD in the germline V gene. V lost 3 bases and J lost 2, with 12 bases in between. In nucleotides, the CDR3 is TGTGCCACCAGTGATGCCTCGACAAGGACTAATGAAAAACTGTTTTTT. It codes for CATSDASTRTNEKLFF.

With regard to this clone: The sample has other DNA sequences that encode this CDR3 too. This chain uses TRBV28 with TRBJ2-7; 9 bases line up with TRBD2. This CDR3 has 15 amino acids. The germline CDR1 and CDR2 sequences are MDHEN and SYDVKM. V trimming: 1 base; J trimming: 2 bases; junction bases outside the gene matches: 3. The CDR3 nucleotides read TGTGCCAGCAGTTTATCTGCGGGAGGGCCCTACGAGCAGTACTTC. It codes for CASSLSAGGPYEQYF.

The chain couples TRBV6-5 to TRBJ1-4; D is possibly TRBD1 (6 bases). The CDR3 sequence is 15 residues long. V lost 0 bases and J lost 6, with 11 bases in between. The germline V gene encodes CDR1 MNHEY and CDR2 SVGAGI. DNA of the CDR3: TGTGCCAGCAGTTACTCGAGGGACACATATGAAAAACTGTTTTTT. Amino acid sequence: CASSYSRDTYEKLFF.